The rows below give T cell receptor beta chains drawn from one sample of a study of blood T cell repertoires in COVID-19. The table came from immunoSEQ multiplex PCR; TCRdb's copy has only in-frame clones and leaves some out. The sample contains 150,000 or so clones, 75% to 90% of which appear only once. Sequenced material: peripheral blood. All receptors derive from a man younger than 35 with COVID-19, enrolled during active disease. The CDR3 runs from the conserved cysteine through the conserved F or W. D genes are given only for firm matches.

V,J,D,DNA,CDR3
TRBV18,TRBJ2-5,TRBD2,TGTGCCAGCTCACCGGGACTAGCGGGGGGAGAGACCCAGTACTTC,CASSPGLAGGETQYF
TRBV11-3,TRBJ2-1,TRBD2,TGTGCCAGCAGCCAAACGATAGCGGGAACTGAGCAGTTCTTC,CASSQTIAGTEQFF
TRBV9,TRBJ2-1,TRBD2,TGTGCCAGCAGCGCCCCTAGCGGGAGGTCCTACAATGAGCAGTTCTTC,CASSAPSGRSYNEQFF
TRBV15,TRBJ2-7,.,TGTGCCACCAGCAGAGACATCGGGACTGCCTTAGAGCAGTACTTC,CATSRDIGTALEQYF
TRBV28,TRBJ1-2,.,TGTGCCAGCAGTTTAAGATCGGGTTATGGCTACACCTTC,CASSLRSGYGYTF
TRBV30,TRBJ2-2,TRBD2,TGTGCCTGGACGGGACTATCGGTTTCCGGGGAGCTGTTTTTT,CAWTGLSVSGELFF
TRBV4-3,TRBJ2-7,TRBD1,TGCGCCAGCAGCCATGCGGGACAGGGGGCACGATACGAGCAGTACTTC,CASSHAGQGARYEQYF
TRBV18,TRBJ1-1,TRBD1,TGTGCCAGCTCATGGACAGGGGACGTGAACACTGAAGCTTTCTTT,CASSWTGDVNTEAFF
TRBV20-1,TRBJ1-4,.,TGCAGTGCCCGGACGGGAGAAAAACTGCTTTTT,CSARTGEKLLF
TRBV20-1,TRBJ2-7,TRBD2,TGCAGTGCTAGTTCCGGGACTAATGTTGGGGAGCAGTACTTC,CSASSGTNVGEQYF
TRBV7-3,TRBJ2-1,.,TGTGCCAGCAGCTTATTCGGGGGTGAGCAGTTCTTC,CASSLFGGEQFF
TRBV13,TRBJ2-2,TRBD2,TGTGCCAGCAGCACGGGACTAGCGATTAACACCGGGGAGCTGTTTTTT,CASSTGLAINTGELFF
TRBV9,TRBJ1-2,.,TGTGCCAGCAGCTCACCCTTTGAGGCCGTGGGCTACACCTTC,CASSSPFEAVGYTF
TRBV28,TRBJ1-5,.,TGTGCCAGCAGTTTGGTAGGCAATCAGCCCCAGCATTTT,CASSLVGNQPQHF
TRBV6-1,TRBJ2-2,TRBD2,TGTGCCAGCAGTGGGGTGCTAGCGGGATCGCGGACCGGGGAGCTGTTTTTT,CASSGVLAGSRTGELFF
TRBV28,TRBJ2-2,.,TGTGCCAGCAGGAGGGACACCGGGGAGCTGTTTTTT,CASRRDTGELFF
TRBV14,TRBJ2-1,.,TGTGCCAGCAGCCCGTCAGTGGGGGAGGTCTACGATGAGCAGTTCTTC,CASSPSVGEVYDEQFF
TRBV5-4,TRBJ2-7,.,TGTGCCAGCAGCTTAAGGGGTTCCTACGAGCAGTACTTC,CASSLRGSYEQYF
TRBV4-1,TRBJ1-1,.,TGCGCCAGCAGCCAAGATCTCGGGATCCCTTATGGGGCTTTCTTT,CASSQDLGIPYGAFF
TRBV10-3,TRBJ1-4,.,TGTGCCATCAGTGAAGGCGGCAATGAAAAACTGCTTTTT,CAISEGGNEKLLF
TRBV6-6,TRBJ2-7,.,TGTGCCAGCAGTTACCAGGGGACGGTTAACGAGCAGTACTTC,CASSYQGTVNEQYF
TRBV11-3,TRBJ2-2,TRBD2,TGTGCCAGCAGCTTAGTGTCCCGGGAGGGCCCCGACACCGGGGAGCTGTTTTTT,CASSLVSREGPDTGELFF
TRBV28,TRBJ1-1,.,TGTGCCAGCAGTTCCCCCGGGGGGCCGAACACTGAAGCTTTCTTT,CASSSPGGPNTEAFF
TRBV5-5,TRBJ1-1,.,TGTGCCAGCAGCCCCATTAGCTATGAGACTGAAGCTTTCTTT,CASSPISYETEAFF
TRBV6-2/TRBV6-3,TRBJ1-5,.,TGTGCCAGCAGTTACTCGTGGGAAAAGGGGGATCAGCCCCAGCATTTT,CASSYSWEKGDQPQHF
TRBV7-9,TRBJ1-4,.,TGTGCCAGCAGCCCGGGGACAACCCTAGAGGATGAAAAACTGCTTTTT,CASSPGTTLEDEKLLF
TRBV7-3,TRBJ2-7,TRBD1,TGTGCCAGCAGCTGGGGACAGGGCCTTTCCTACGAGCAGTACTTC,CASSWGQGLSYEQYF
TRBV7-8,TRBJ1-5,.,TGTGCCAGCAGCTTAATTACAGGGAAGAGCAATCAGCCCCAGCATTTT,CASSLITGKSNQPQHF
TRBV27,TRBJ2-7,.,TGTGCCAGCAGTCGCACAACAGGTTACTCCTACGAGCAGTACTTC,CASSRTTGYSYEQYF
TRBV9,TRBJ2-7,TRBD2,TGTGCCAGCAGCGTAGATTTGGATGGGGCGGGAGCGGCCTACGAGCAGTACTTC,CASSVDLDGAGAAYEQYF
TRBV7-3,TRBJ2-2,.,TGTGCCAGCAGCTTAAACCCCCCCGGGAACACCGGGGAGCTGTTTTTT,CASSLNPPGNTGELFF
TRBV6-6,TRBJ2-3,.,TGTGCCAGCAGTTACTCATCCTTTGCTAGAGATACGCAGTATTTT,CASSYSSFARDTQYF
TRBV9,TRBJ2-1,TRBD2,TGTGCCAGCAGCGTCGGGACTAGCATTTATGAGCAGTTCTTC,CASSVGTSIYEQFF
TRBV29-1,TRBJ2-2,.,TGCAGCGTTGGGGCCGGGATGGGTCACGGGGAGCTGTTTTTT,CSVGAGMGHGELFF
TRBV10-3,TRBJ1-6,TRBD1,TGTGCCATCAGTGTGGGGACAGGGCATAATTCACCCCTCCACTTT,CAISVGTGHNSPLHF
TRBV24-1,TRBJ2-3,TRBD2,TGTGCCACCAGGCCTAGCGGGAGGACCACAGATACGCAGTATTTT,CATRPSGRTTDTQYF
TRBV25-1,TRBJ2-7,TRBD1,TGTGCCAGCAGCGGCCCTTGGGACAGCTACGAGCAGTACTTC,CASSGPWDSYEQYF
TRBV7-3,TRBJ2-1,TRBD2,TGTGCCAGCAGCTTACTCGGAGGGTCTAGCGGGAGTTATGGGGAGCAGTTCTTC,CASSLLGGSSGSYGEQFF
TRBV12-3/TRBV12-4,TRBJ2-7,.,TGTGCCAGCAGCCGACCCTTAGCGTACGAGCAGTACTTC,CASSRPLAYEQYF
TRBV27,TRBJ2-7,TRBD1,TGTGCCAGCAGAACACAGGGGGCTAGGTCCTACGAGCAGTACTTC,CASRTQGARSYEQYF
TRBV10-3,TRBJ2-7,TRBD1,TGTGCCATCAGTGAGCCCGGGACAGGGTCCTCCTACGAGCAGTACTTC,CAISEPGTGSSYEQYF